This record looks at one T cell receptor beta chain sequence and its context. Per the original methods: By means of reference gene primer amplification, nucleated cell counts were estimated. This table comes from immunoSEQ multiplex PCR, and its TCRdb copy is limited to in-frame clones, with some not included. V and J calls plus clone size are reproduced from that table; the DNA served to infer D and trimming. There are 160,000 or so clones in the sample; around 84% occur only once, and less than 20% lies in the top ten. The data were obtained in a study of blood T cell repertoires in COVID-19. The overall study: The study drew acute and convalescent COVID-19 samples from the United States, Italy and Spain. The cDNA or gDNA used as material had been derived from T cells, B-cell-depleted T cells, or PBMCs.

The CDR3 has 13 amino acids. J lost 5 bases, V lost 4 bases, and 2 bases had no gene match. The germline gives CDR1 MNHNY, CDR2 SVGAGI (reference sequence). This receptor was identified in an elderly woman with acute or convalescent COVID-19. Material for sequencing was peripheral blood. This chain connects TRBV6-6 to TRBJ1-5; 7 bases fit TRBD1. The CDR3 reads CASSWTGDQPQHF. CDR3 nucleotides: TGTGCCAGCAGTTGGACAGGCGATCAGCCCCAGCATTTT.